The next 29 T cell receptor beta chains were all read from a single sample in a study of T-cell reconstitution after alpha-beta-depleted transplantation in children. Construction of the TCRbeta library involved unique molecular identifiers. From the PCR reads, TCRdb called clonotypes with MiXCR, one entry per CDR3 protein. The sample has 97,000 or so distinct CDR3 sequences; 7.5% to 9.5% are singletons. Sequencing used PBMCs, obtained before TCRalphabeta/CD19-depleted stem cell transplant. The receptors here all came from a boy younger than 10 with acute lymphoblastic leukemia, due to receive a stem cell transplant.

This clonotype showed up just a few times. This sequence joins TRBV7-9 and TRBJ2-1; 8 bases are shared with TRBD1. Trimming cost V 6 bases and J 8 bases; bases outside gene matches: 12. The CDR3 runs 15 residues. Germline CDR1 and CDR2: SEHNR and FQNEAQ (reference sequence). The CDR3 coding sequence is TGTGCCAGCAGGGAGCGGACAGGGAATGTGGATGAGCAGTTCTTC. Translation gives CASRERTGNVDEQFF.

This sequence joins TRBV14 and TRBJ1-1, with D maybe TRBD1 (5 bases). Germline assignment: CDR1 SGHDN and CDR2 FVKESK. CDR3 length equals 16 residues. V lost 4 bases and J 2 bases, leaving 17 bases between the germline ends. CDR3 DNA sequence: TGTGCCAGCAGCCGTACCATCCGGGACTTCAACACTGAAGCTTTCTTT. Encoded protein: CASSRTIRDFNTEAFF.

The chain recombines TRBV4-2 with TRBJ1-1, with 7 bases identical to TRBD1. The germline V gene has CDR1 LGHNA and CDR2 YNFKEQ. The CDR3 spans 15 residues. V gave up 4 bases and J gave up 6 bases; unmatched junction bases: 11. The CDR3 DNA is TGTGCCAGCAGCCTACCTCTGCAGGGGGTTCCTGAAGCTTTCTTT. This gives the protein CASSLPLQGVPEAFF.

The chain links TRBV7-8 to TRBJ1-6; D is undetermined. The CDR3 is 12 amino acids. V lost 5 bases, J lost 9 bases, and 8 bases lay in between. CDR1 is SGHVS, CDR2 FQNEAQ, per germline. Here the CDR3 reads CASSLGSSPLHF. DNA for the CDR3: TGTGCCAGCAGCCTAGGGAGTTCACCCCTCCACTTT.

The V call is TRBV9, the J call TRBJ1-5; 8 nucleotides line up with TRBD1. The germline gives CDR1 SGDLS, CDR2 YYNGEE. Germline trimming cut 8 bases from V and 6 bases from J; bases unmatched to any gene: 10. The CDR3 spans 14 residues. CDR3 protein: CASLPRQGTQPQHF. CDR3 DNA sequence: TGTGCCAGTCTCCCCCGACAGGGGACTCAGCCCCAGCATTTT.

This clonotype was observed many times. V usage is TRBV20-1 and J usage is TRBJ2-5; either TRBD1 or TRBD2 may supply D (6 bases each). V dropped 1 base and J dropped 0 bases, with 9 bases sitting between them. The V gene's germline CDR1 is DFQATT and CDR2 SNEGSKA (reference sequence). This CDR3 is 14 amino acids long. The CDR3 DNA sequence: TGCAGTGCTAGAGTGGGGGGCTACCAAGAGACCCAGTACTTC. Translation gives CSARVGGYQETQYF.

This clonotype appeared many times. J is TRBJ2-7 and V is TRBV4-2, with TRBD2 identical over 8 bases. Germline CDR1 and CDR2: LGHNA and YNFKEQ. This CDR3 is built from 13 residues. After removal of 5 bases from V and 2 bases from J, the junction contained 2 bases not matched to a gene. CDR3 amino acids: CASSTSGTYEQYF. CDR3 sequence (DNA): TGTGCCAGCAGCACTAGCGGAACCTACGAGCAGTACTTC.

This clonotype has a count of ten or more. The V call is TRBV28, the J call TRBJ2-5, with D perhaps matching TRBD1 (5 bases). Germline CDR1 and CDR2: MDHEN and SYDVKM. The CDR3 spans 15 residues. V was pared by 3 bases and J by 1 base, with 12 bases between. The CDR3 bases are TGTGCCAGCAGTTTTACAGGCCCTTTCCAAGAGACCCAGTACTTC. Amino acids: CASSFTGPFQETQYF. The full variable domain, rest sourced from reference TRBV28 and TRBJ2-5, is DVKVTQSSRYLVKRTGEKVFLECVQDMDHENMFWYRQDPGLGLRLIYFSYDVKMKEKGDIPEGYSVSREKKERFSLILESASTNQTSMYLCASSFTGPFQETQYFGPGTRLLVL.

This sequence joins TRBV12-3 or TRBV12-4 and TRBJ1-6, with D possibly matching TRBD1 (6 bases). Deletions cut 3 bases from V and 0 bases from J, with 9 bases between. This CDR3 is 16 amino acids long. Here the CDR3 DNA reads TGTGCCAGCAGTTTTGGGGGGGCCTCCTATAATTCACCCCTCCACTTT. Its translation is CASSFGGASYNSPLHF.

This clonotype has a handful of counts. The chain joins TRBV2 to TRBJ2-1; 13 bases agree with TRBD2. This CDR3 is 16 amino acids long. Per germline, CDR1 SNHLY and CDR2 FYNNEI. The junction had 7 bases not matched to a gene; V was cut back by 4 bases and J by 7 bases. CDR3 nucleotides: TGTGCCAGCAGTGGTCCCGGGACTAGCGGGGTTAATGAGCAGTTCTTC. Translation: CASSGPGTSGVNEQFF.

The V call is TRBV28, the J call TRBJ2-5; D is unclear. CDR1 and CDR2 from the germline V gene are MDHEN and SYDVKM. The V end was cut by 7 bases, the J end by 0 bases, with 15 bases between. This CDR3 is 15 amino acids long. The DNA of the CDR3 is TGTGCCAGCATCCTTTCGGGCACGGACCAAGAGACCCAGTACTTC. Encoded protein: CASILSGTDQETQYF. Full variable domain (missing parts from reference TRBV28 and TRBJ2-5): DVKVTQSSRYLVKRTGEKVFLECVQDMDHENMFWYRQDPGLGLRLIYFSYDVKMKEKGDIPEGYSVSREKKERFSLILESASTNQTSMYLCASILSGTDQETQYFGPGTRLLVL.

This clonotype was recorded many times. The rearrangement uses TRBV20-1 and TRBJ2-5, with D possibly TRBD2 on 6 matching bases. The CDR3 loop spans 11 amino acids. Per germline, CDR1 DFQATT and CDR2 SNEGSKA (reference sequence). The CDR3 DNA reads TGCAGGGCGGGGTACGGCGAGACCCAGTACTTC. Protein product: CRAGYGETQYF.

This clonotype was picked up many times. The CDR3 loop is CSARDERGPNTGELFF. CDR3 coding DNA: TGCAGTGCTAGAGATGAGCGGGGACCGAACACCGGGGAGCTGTTTTTT. The rearrangement links TRBV20-1 to TRBJ2-2; 7 nucleotides match TRBD2. V trimming: 0 bases; J trimming: 0 bases; junction bases outside the gene matches: 4. The CDR3 extends over 16 amino acids. Germline V lookup: CDR1 DFQATT, CDR2 SNEGSKA (reference sequence).

Here the CDR3 reads CASSYSTQRPGTEQETQYF. CDR3 nucleotides: TGTGCCAGCAGTTACTCGACCCAGAGGCCTGGCACCGAACAAGAGACCCAGTACTTC. The chain employs TRBV6-2 or TRBV6-3 and TRBJ2-5; no definite D call. The CDR3 contains 19 residues. Trimming shortened V by 0 bases and J by 2 bases, and 22 bases separated the two germline ends. The germline CDR1 and CDR2 sequences are MNHEY and SVGEGT.

This clonotype was observed a few times. This chain uses TRBV5-1 with TRBJ2-2; D call uncertain. V shed 0 bases and J shed 0 bases, with 6 bases lying between them. This CDR3 comprises 15 residues. In germline, CDR1 is SGHRS, CDR2 YFSETQ. The CDR3 bases are TGCGCCAGCAGCTTGGAAGGCGCGAACACCGGGGAGCTGTTTTTT. Translated: CASSLEGANTGELFF.

This clonotype was recorded many times. This rearrangement joins TRBV6-2 or TRBV6-3 to TRBJ1-5; D is undetermined. Germline CDR1 and CDR2: MNHEY and SVGEGT. V was pared by 7 bases and J by 6 bases, with 16 bases between. The CDR3 totals 14 residues. This CDR3 is CASTIAAEFQPQHF. The CDR3 region has the DNA TGTGCCAGCACCATTGCCGCGGAGTTTCAGCCCCAGCATTTT.

This clonotype has ten or more counts. The CDR3 nucleotides are TGTGCCAGTAGTATCGTCAGCCTAGGAAACACCATATATTTT. This gives the protein CASSIVSLGNTIYF. The chain carries TRBV19 and TRBJ1-3; D gene ambiguous. The germline V gene has CDR1 LNHDA and CDR2 SQIVND (reference sequence). Trimming took 3 bases from V and 4 from J, leaving 10 bases between them. The CDR3 is made up of 14 amino acids.

This clonotype occurred many times. This rearrangement joins TRBV6-5 to TRBJ1-1, with a tentative D call TRBD1 (6 bases). Germline V CDR1 and CDR2: MNHEY, SVGAGI. V was trimmed by 6 bases and J by 6 bases, leaving 32 bases between them. The CDR3 has 19 amino acids. CDR3 in amino acids: CASSTRPGSGAIQIPEAFF. The CDR3 nucleotides are TGTGCCAGCAGCACCCGCCCGGGGTCAGGGGCCATTCAAATCCCTGAAGCTTTCTTT.

This rearrangement joins TRBV7-2 to TRBJ1-2, with a possible D match to TRBD1 (6 bases). The ends were cut back, 5 bases at V and 4 bases at J, with 17 bases in the middle. This CDR3 spans 15 amino acids. Germline-derived CDR1 and CDR2 are SGHTA and FQGNSA. Here the CDR3 DNA reads TGTGCCAGCAGCGCCCGGACAGCACGAATCTATGGCTACACCTTC. Translated: CASSARTARIYGYTF. The full variable domain, rest sourced from reference TRBV7-2 and TRBJ1-2, is GAGVSQSPSNKVTEKGKDVELRCDPISGHTALYWYRQSLGQGLEFLIYFQGNSAPDKSGLPSDRFSAERTGGSVSTLTIQRTQQEDSAVYLCASSARTARIYGYTFGSGTRLTVV.

This clonotype was detected ten times or more. The V gene is TRBV5-1, the J gene TRBJ1-3, with 8 positions matching TRBD1. CDR1 is SGHRS and CDR2 is YFSETQ in the germline V gene. V shed 4 bases and J 3 bases; nucleotides not matched to a gene: 12. This CDR3 has 17 amino acids. The CDR3 coding sequence is TGCGCCAGCAGCCCGGGACCCAGGGGGCGTTTTGGAAACACCATATATTTT. It encodes CASSPGPRGRFGNTIYF.

This clonotype turned up a few times. The CDR3 coding sequence is TGCAGTGCTAGAGATCGGTGGGACAGTATTGATGGCTACACCTTC. The encoded protein is CSARDRWDSIDGYTF. This chain joins TRBV20-1 and TRBJ1-2; 7 bases line up with TRBD1. From germline, CDR1 is DFQATT and CDR2 SNEGSKA (reference sequence). This CDR3 comprises 15 residues. Trimming took 0 bases from V and 6 from J; bases not matched to a gene: 10.

This clonotype was recorded a few times. CDR3 amino acids: CASSARGVGAFF. The CDR3 coding sequence is TGTGCCAGCAGCGCTAGGGGGGTTGGAGCTTTCTTT. The gene calls are TRBV7-2 and TRBJ1-1; possible D gene TRBD1, 6 bases. CDR1 SGHTA and CDR2 FQGNSA come from the germline V gene. The CDR3 loop spans 12 amino acids. The V end was cut by 5 bases, the J end by 10 bases, with 14 bases between.

V and J are TRBV19 and TRBJ2-2; 9 bases fit TRBD1. Germline CDR1 and CDR2: LNHDA and SQIVND (reference sequence). Trimming removed 2 bases from V and 9 bases from J; junction bases left unmatched: 7. CDR3 length: 15 residues. The CDR3 DNA follows: TGTGCCAGTAGTATATTCGGACAGGGGAACAGGGAGCTGTTTTTT. Translation: CASSIFGQGNRELFF. Complete variable domain (other parts from reference TRBV19 and TRBJ2-2): DGGITQSPKYLFRKEGQNVTLSCEQNLNHDAMYWYRQDPGQGLRLIYYSQIVNDFQKGDIAEGYSVSREKKESFPLTVTSAQKNPTAFYLCASSIFGQGNRELFFGEGSRLTVL.

This clonotype was detected only a few times. V and J are TRBV5-1 and TRBJ2-7, with D unresolved. V lost 5 bases and J 0 bases, leaving 12 bases between the germline ends. The CDR3 totals 14 residues. From germline, CDR1 is SGHRS and CDR2 YFSETQ. The CDR3 coding sequence is TGCGCCAGCAGGGAAACGGTAAGCTCCTACGAGCAGTACTTC. As protein: CASRETVSSYEQYF.

The chain carries TRBV27 and TRBJ2-6; weak D call: TRBD1 (5 bases). This CDR3 has 17 residues. The V end was cut by 3 bases, the J end by 3 bases, with 15 bases between. Germline values: CDR1 MNHEY, CDR2 SMNVEV (reference sequence). Here the CDR3 reads CASSLGQGIGGANVLTF. CDR3 DNA: TGTGCCAGCAGTTTGGGGCAGGGCATCGGTGGGGCCAACGTCCTGACTTTC.

This clonotype was counted a few times. The V call is TRBV18, the J call TRBJ2-3; D ambiguous. There are 14 residues in the CDR3. Germline values: CDR1 KGHSH, CDR2 LQKENI. The V end lost 0 bases, the J end lost 0 bases, and 4 bases lay between the germline ends. The CDR3, as DNA: TGTGCCAGCTCACCACCGTCTAGCACAGATACGCAGTATTTT. As protein: CASSPPSSTDTQYF.

The J gene is TRBJ2-2, the V gene TRBV27, with TRBD2 as a possible D gene (6 bases). The V end was cut by 7 bases, the J end by 8 bases, with 23 bases between. Germline assignment: CDR1 MNHEY and CDR2 SMNVEV (reference sequence). This CDR3 is built from 16 residues. CDR3 sequence reads: CASNPRLPGRWGELFF. CDR3 DNA: TGTGCCAGCAATCCACGACTTCCCGGGAGATGGGGGGAGCTGTTTTTT.

This clonotype was seen a handful of times. The rearrangement joins TRBV5-1 to TRBJ2-7, with 9 bases fitting TRBD2. Germline V gene lookup returns CDR1 SGHRS and CDR2 YFSETQ. V lost 0 bases and J lost 3; bases outside the gene matches: 10. The CDR3 is 17 residues long. This CDR3 reads CASSLVSGGPEVYEQYF. The DNA of the CDR3 is TGCGCCAGCAGCTTGGTTAGCGGGGGCCCAGAAGTCTACGAGCAGTACTTC.

This clonotype was recorded at least ten times. The chain uses TRBV4-1 and TRBJ2-3; 7 nucleotides align to TRBD1. J gave up 7 bases and V 1 base, and 8 bases lay outside the gene matches. The CDR3 extends over 15 amino acids. Germline values: CDR1 MGHRA, CDR2 YSYEKL. The CDR3: CASSQGTGDVNTQYF. Written as DNA, the CDR3 is TGCGCCAGCAGCCAAGGGACAGGAGACGTAAATACGCAGTATTTT.